This TCR beta chain was documented in a study of post-analysis software for immune sequencing data (dated by TCRdb to 2015 to 2017). Context from the whole study: Disease courses on record covered relapsing-remitting, secondary progressive and progressive-relapsing multiple sclerosis, though some patients had no subtype annotation. The multiple sclerosis patient repertoires were compared with approximately 11 previously published healthy control repertoires from donors aged 6 to 25 years. A subset of samples was prepared in parallel using single-end sample barcoding, then pooled and co-amplified after Illumina adapter ligation.

The receptor library was made with PCR. Sequenced using an Illumina HiSeq 2500. To reduce PCR and sequencing biases, unique molecular identifiers were built into the TCR beta cDNA libraries. Every 1 to 10 million input T cells yielded some 500,000 cDNA molecules, meaning each molecule approximated one T cell. Patient libraries were prepared and sequenced with the same protocol used for the earlier healthy control dataset. Samples belonging to the same batch were prepared together, multiplexed and sequenced on a shared HiSeq lane. Processing in the source paper ran as follows. Raw barcoded reads were processed with MIGEC, and single-read molecular identifier groups were discarded before consensus assembly and CDR3 extraction. VDJtools was used for post-analysis of the clonotype tables, and diversity was normalized by down-sampling every dataset to the size of the smallest sample. To correct batch-related cross-sample contamination, repertoire overlap clustering matched CDR3 amino acid sequences but not nucleotide sequences. In TCRdb, the public reads were trimmed at Q25 with fastp and aligned with MiXCR, with productive beta chains retained. For every CDR3 protein sequence, its rows merge into one entry that carries the most common genes and DNA. Here the V and J calls rest on TCRdb's processing, not on the authors' analysis. Across this sample there are roughly 180,000 distinct CDR3 sequences, with over 25% seen only once. About 1.6% of the sample belongs to the ten largest clones.

Including the terminal cysteine and phenylalanine, the CDR3 comprises 15 residues. CDR3 DNA is the only sequence kept; it has 45 bases, read in frame from the first base. Study-wide conclusions, independent of this receptor: Patients showed significantly higher frequencies than controls for a handful of TRBV segments, among them TRBV5-6, TRBV5-1 and TRBV20-1. Direct clustering with F measure revealed strong co-clustering of samples prepared in the same batch, which led to a batch-effect correction. Compared with controls, multiple sclerosis patients had significantly lower normalized Chao1 diversity, a finding suggesting substantial peripheral T-cell clonal expansion. The multiple sclerosis patient group was slightly younger than the control group.

TCR beta repertoires were profiled from peripheral blood of 10 to 15 young patients with multiple sclerosis to demonstrate the VDJtools post-analysis software. Multiple sclerosis patients were children and adolescents aged roughly 6 to 17 years. On this clonotype: Its antigen is not yet known. One junction end does not reproduce the germline sequence, and a read error may be involved.

Material for sequencing was blood. The sequence is built from TRBV12-3 or TRBV12-4 and TRBJ1-2, with no D gene named confidently. The TCR sequence derives from a girl between 10 and 17 years old with multiple sclerosis. CDR3 reads: CTSSPPPGRSYGYTF. The DNA sequence is TGTACCAGCAGTCCTCCCCCAGGACGGTCCTATGGCTACACCTTC.